This entry lists 15 T cell receptor beta chains sequenced from one sample in a study of tumor and adjacent non-tumor tissue in lung cancer. TCRbeta libraries were built with three rounds of nested PCR, modified from ARM-PCR. TCRdb re-called the multiplex PCR reads through MiXCR, storing one row per CDR3 protein. Of 45,000 or so distinct CDR3 sequences detected, roughly 60% appear once; the ten largest clones hold 15% to 20%. No cell sorting was done before RNA was extracted from the tissue. This non-tumor lung sample came from over 3 cm beyond the tumor edge. Sequenced: distant non-tumor lung tissue. These receptors came from a woman between 35 and 50 years old with non-small cell lung cancer.

Ten or more counts support this clonotype. The V gene is TRBV7-8, the J gene TRBJ1-1; 7 positions agree with TRBD1. The V gene end was trimmed by 1 base and the J gene end by 4 bases; junction bases not matched to a gene: 6. CDR1 and CDR2 from the germline V gene are SGHVS and FQNEAQ. The CDR3 is made up of 15 amino acids. The chain's CDR3 is CASSLVVRGATEAFF. DNA for the CDR3: TGTGCCAGCAGCTTAGTTGTCAGGGGGGCCACTGAAGCTTTCTTT.

Concerning this clonotype itself: Mismatch with germline at one junction end may stem from a read error. V is TRBV30 and J is TRBJ2-5; D is possibly TRBD1 (5 bases). This CDR3 comprises 15 residues. Germline CDR1 GTSNPN, CDR2 SVGIG (reference sequence). The CDR3 DNA reads TGTGCCTGGAGTAATGGCCAGGGTGGGAAGGAGACGCAGTACTTC. Its translation is CAWSNGQGGKETQYF.

This rearrangement joins TRBV28 to TRBJ2-7; D gene unclear. The CDR3 is 11 amino acids. The V gene's germline CDR1 is MDHEN and CDR2 SYDVKM. Between the trimmed V and J ends, which lost 5 bases and 5 bases, there was a span of 7 bases. CDR3 amino acids: CASSGRHEQYF. Written as DNA, the CDR3 is TGTGCCAGCAGTGGCAGGCACGAGCAGTACTTC.

A note on this clonotype: It may be a read error: a sequence one base away is much more abundant. The chain recombines TRBV6-6 with TRBJ1-2; D is unresolved. Germline CDR1 reads MNHNY; CDR2 reads SVGAGI (reference sequence). The CDR3 loop spans 13 amino acids. CDR3 DNA: TGTGGCAGCAGTTACGATGACACCTATGGCTACACCTTC. Its translation: CGSSYDDTYGYTF.

Concerning this clonotype itself: Since a much larger clone is just one base distant, this may be a read error. V and J are TRBV6-2 or TRBV6-3 and TRBJ2-5, with TRBD2 identical over 7 bases. CDR1 is MNHEY, CDR2 SVGEGT, per germline. The CDR3 runs 13 residues. The trim removed 10 bases at V and 2 bases at J, leaving 7 bases unmatched. The CDR3 DNA reads as TGTGCCAACGACTGGGGGGGACAAGAGACCCAGTACTTC. It translates to CANDWGGQETQYF.

This rearrangement joins TRBV20-1 to TRBJ1-3; D is undetermined. V lost 6 bases, J lost 4 bases, and 16 bases lay in between. This CDR3 is 14 amino acids long. Germline V gene sequence: CDR1 DFQATT, CDR2 SNEGSKA (reference sequence). CDR3: CSAAPWAAGNTIYF. Written as DNA, the CDR3 is TGCAGTGCAGCCCCATGGGCGGCCGGAAACACCATATATTTT.

About this clonotype itself: Without the conserved terminal phenylalanine or tryptophan, this CDR3 likely stems from a read error. The chain has TRBV12-3 or TRBV12-4 and TRBJ1-3; no clear D. The V and J ends lost 7 bases and 8 bases respectively, with 18 bases between them. This CDR3 spans 14 amino acids. CDR3 in amino acids: CASNMLSSAYTIYS. CDR3 in DNA: TGTGCCAGCAACATGCTGAGCTCTGCATACACCATATATTCT.

As for this clonotype: A clone one base away is much larger, so this may be a read error. V gene TRBV7-3 combines with J gene TRBJ2-3; tentative D call: TRBD1 (6 bases). V lost 5 bases, J lost 2 bases, and 14 bases lay in between. CDR1 and CDR2 (germline): SGHTA, FQGTGA. There are 15 residues in the CDR3. DNA of the CDR3: TGTGCCAGCAGCGGCGGCAGGGGATACACAGATACGCAGTATTTT. Protein sequence: CASSGGRGYTDTQYF.

With respect to this clonotype: A much larger clonotype is one base distant, so this may be a read error. V gene TRBV2 combines with J gene TRBJ2-1; no clear D gene. Germline loops: CDR1 SNHLY, CDR2 FYNNEI. The CDR3 totals 11 residues. The CDR3 bases are TGTGCCAGCCTTCTAAGGTCTGAGCGGTTCTTC. It codes for CASLLRSERFF.

V gene TRBV4-2 combines with J gene TRBJ2-2, with D perhaps TRBD2 (6 bases). This CDR3 contains 16 residues. CDR1 is LGHNA and CDR2 is YNFKEQ in the germline V gene. The V end was cut by 4 bases, the J end by 4 bases, with 16 bases between. The CDR3 region is CASSPRLGGGTGELFF. CDR3 in DNA: TGTGCCAGCAGCCCTAGACTGGGGGGAGGCACCGGGGAGCTGTTTTTT.

This clonotype showed up just a few times. Given a much more abundant clone one base away, this may be a read error. This rearrangement joins TRBV5-6 to TRBJ2-1; D gene ambiguous. Germline CDR1 SGHDT, CDR2 YYEEEE. The CDR3 is 17 residues long. V was cut by 4 bases and J by 6 bases, with 23 bases left in between. This CDR3 reads CASSPIISEPSGNEQFF. The DNA of the CDR3 is TGTGCCAGCAGCCCCATTATATCGGAACCCTCGGGCAATGAGCAGTTCTTC.

As for this clonotype: At one end, the junction sequence differs from germline, possibly due to a read error. The rearrangement uses TRBV5-5 and TRBJ2-7; a weak D match, TRBD1 (6 bases). Germline V gives CDR1 SGHKS, CDR2 YYEKEE (reference sequence). The CDR3 covers 14 residues. The CDR3 sequence is CASKPRTDSYKQYF. CDR3 in DNA: TGCGCCAGCAAGCCCAGGACAGACTCCTACAAGCAGTACTTC.

Remarks on this clonotype: A much larger clonotype is one base distant, so this may be a read error. The chain recombines TRBV6-2 or TRBV6-3 with TRBJ1-2; D remains unclear. CDR1 is MNHEY and CDR2 is SVGEGT in the germline V gene. The CDR3 consists of 16 residues. The CDR3 here is CVSSYGSSDINYGYTF. CDR3 DNA: TGTGTCAGCAGTTACGGGAGCTCAGACATTAACTATGGCTACACCTTC.

In its sample, this clonotype was seen a few times. The chain is built from TRBV20-1 and TRBJ2-1; D remains ambiguous. The CDR3 contains 15 residues. V was clipped by 5 bases and J by 4 bases, with 18 bases between them. The germline V gene encodes CDR1 DFQATT and CDR2 SNEGSKA (reference sequence). Here the CDR3 DNA reads TGCAGTGCTCCTCCGGGCAGAAATCCTTACAATGAGCAGTTCTTC. It yields the protein CSAPPGRNPYNEQFF.

This clonotype has only a few counts. The chain combines TRBV20-1 with TRBJ2-7; 8 bases are shared with TRBD2. This CDR3 has 14 amino acids. After removal of 3 bases from V and 5 bases from J, the junction contained 9 bases not matched to a gene. Germline CDR1 reads DFQATT; CDR2 reads SNEGSKA (reference sequence). The CDR3 DNA sequence: TGCAGTGCTAGTTTTTGGGGTAGCGGGGACGAGCAGTACTTC. Amino acids: CSASFWGSGDEQYF.